Below, one T cell receptor (beta chain) is given with its context. Its cognate antigen has yet to be identified. No per-base quality is available; no much larger clone lies one base away. A distance of 5 bases separates the germline ends of V and J, which lose 1 base and 5 bases respectively. Sequences LGHDT (CDR1) and YNNKEL (CDR2) are obtained from the germline V gene (reference sequence). From its cysteine to its phenylalanine, the CDR3 spans 12 amino acids. Of the read, only the CDR3 DNA is kept; its 36 bases are in frame from base 1. The data originate from a study of T cell responses to AZD1222 COVID-19 vaccine (dated by TCRdb to about 2021). Concerning the study at large: AZD1222 recipients given second doses at about 4 weeks or at about 12 weeks were pooled, since spike-specific TCR depth and breadth were not found to differ between the two schedules. A total of about 240 trial participants underwent TCR sequencing, of whom some 210 received two doses of AZD1222 and about 25 received two doses of the MenACWY control vaccine. Trial participants were enrolled by age into subgroups of 18-55, 56-69 and 70-plus years, and roughly 150, 30 and 60 TCR-sequenced participants, respectively, were included in these subgroups. Overall study results and their limits: Spike-specific TCR breadth and depth rose significantly after two AZD1222 doses compared with day 0 and with MenACWY recipients. Because no day 14 peak-response samples were available, repertoires were characterized only after the peak T cell response. Reportedly, close to half of the unique spike-specific TCRs recognized epitopes lying outside the regions that are mutated in the B.1.351 and B.1.1.7 variants. In the small 56-69-year group, the increase in depth fell short of significance, most likely because of low power. Vaccine-associated CD4 TCRs spanned the whole spike protein, with dominant responses in regions 160-218 and 743-854. Most participants were white British and females outnumbered males, and the authors suggested that clonal diversity may have been underestimated. Conclusions about previously exposed vaccinees were limited because only 6 or 7 AZD1222 recipients were SARS-CoV-2 seropositive at baseline.

Taken with the paper, the label for time point translates to: baseline before first vaccination. Samples from vaccinated people were obtained from the UK trials COV001 and COV002, which included a single-blind randomized controlled phase 2/3 trial of AZD1222 (ChAdOx1 nCoV-19) in healthy adults. For TCRbeta chain sequencing, PBMC samples from trial participants were taken at day 0 and at day 28 after the second dose. The CDR3 regions of human TCRbeta chains were analyzed by immunosequencing. As for the original processing: TCRs in the repertoires were compared against a reference library of SARS-CoV-2-specific TCRs that had been generated with the MIRA antigen-specificity platform. Breadth was defined as the fraction of unique TCRs that were SARS-CoV-2-associated, and depth was defined as the fraction of total T cells that were SARS-CoV-2-associated. Using the MIRA data, every spike-specific TCR was mapped to the spike region that the TCR reacted to and assigned to either a CD4 or a CD8 class. Log10-transformed breadth and depth values were compared by one-way ANOVA with Sidak's multiple comparisons tests. The source is immuneACCESS, and TCRdb retained only in-frame sequences with V and J called. Part of the clones is not carried over; for the studies checked, unresolved V genes explain less than half of this, and the remainder is unexplained. V and J calls and clone size are those listed in that table; D and trimming were worked out from the DNA. This sample comprises 55,000 to 75,000 clones, 70% to 90% of them detected only once. Approximately 5.4% of the sample belongs to the ten largest clones.

In this chain, TRBV3-1 (or the pseudogene TRBV3-2) is recombined with TRBJ2-5; a confident D gene designation cannot be given. The sequencing here drew on peripheral blood, taken on day 0 of AZD1222 vaccination. This TCR came from an adult in good health. The DNA reads as follows: TGTGCCAGCAGCCAAGCTCGGGAGACCCAGTACTTC. It codes for CASSQARETQYF.